Only a few counts were recorded for the clone carrying this T cell receptor (beta chain). Other DNA variants within this sample encode the same CDR3. The entry originates in a study of blood T cell repertoires in COVID-19. Germline-derived CDR1 and CDR2 are SGHRS and YFSETQ. The CDR3 has 15 residues. With V trimmed by 0 bases and J by 2 bases, 0 bases remained unmatched. In the original workflow: By means of reference gene primer amplification, nucleated cell counts were estimated. Sequencing used immunoSEQ multiplex PCR; TCRdb keeps in-frame clones, though not all of them. Clonal size and the V and J genes are those of that table, whereas D and trimming came from the DNA. The sample includes roughly 150,000 clones, less than 85% of them seen just once.

Sample: PBMCs or T cells enriched from blood (not recorded which). The receptor was isolated from a man aged 55 to 70 who had recovered from COVID-19. The chain recombines TRBV5-1 with TRBJ2-2; TRBD1 agrees at 8 bases. The CDR3 nucleotides read TGCGCCAGCAGCTTGGCAGGGGGCAACACCGGGGAGCTGTTTTTT. It codes for CASSLAGGNTGELFF. The variable domain in full, with the rest retrieved from reference TRBV5-1 and TRBJ2-2, is KAGVTQTPRYLIKTRGQQVTLSCSPISGHRSVSWYQQTPGQGLQFLFEYFSETQRNKGNFPGRFSGRQFSNSRSEMNVSTLELGDSALYLCASSLAGGNTGELFFGEGSRLTVL.